Sequencing of this T cell receptor beta chain was carried out in a study of tumor-infiltrating lymphocytes in primary liver carcinoma. Study in general: The patients comprised men and women between the ages of 30 and 69 years. Stage T1-T3 N0M0 tumors measured about 4.2 to 11 cm at most. Points from the study as a whole: It was in tumors, not blood, that the top-250-clone fraction was significantly higher (p = 0.039).

Regarding this clonotype: The antigen is not known. One end of the junction is discordant with germline, which a read error may explain.

TCR beta cDNA was prepared out of around 460 ng total RNA by means of a constant-region primer. Sequencing libraries for TCR beta derived from three nested multiplex PCR rounds that used slightly modified ARM-PCR. TRBV1-TRBV30 forward and Cbeta reverse primers drove the first two roughly 10-cycle rounds. TCRdb independently ran MiXCR on the multiplex PCR reads; one entry per CDR3 protein. The table lists tens of thousands of distinct CDR3 sequences, about 75% of them singletons. The germline CDR1 and CDR2 sequences are MNHNS and SASEGT. The CDR3 totals 12 residues. Starting material for RNA and DNA co-extraction consisted of roughly 19-34 mg of unsorted bulk tissue. Every patient in the cohort had a primary liver carcinoma. That carcinoma was treated by surgical resection.

The chain recombines TRBV6-1 with TRBJ1-2; no clear D gene. This receptor was obtained from a woman aged 25 to 39 with primary liver carcinoma and hepatitis B virus infection. Sequencing input: tumor-adjacent normal liver tissue. The CDR3 loop is CASREGRYAYTF. In nucleotides, the CDR3 is TGTGCCAGCAGAGAAGGCCGATATGCCTACACCTTC.